This TCR beta chain was sequenced during a study of cytomegalovirus exposure and HLA in healthy donors. A single count supports this clone. As yet, its antigen is unknown. With 60 Vbeta and 13 Jbeta primers, the PCR was carried out. Repertoires were generated with immunoSEQ multiplex PCR, while TCRdb's copy carries only in-frame clones and drops some. There are roughly 130,000 clones in the sample; around three quarters occur only once, and over 2.5% lies in the top ten. Study-level points and caveats: Researchers catalogued over 150 TCR beta chains as cytomegalovirus-associated. The study had only CMV serostatus as immune exposure information. Presence/absence results assume similar sequencing depth per donor, which may not hold.

V lost 5 bases and J lost 8, with 16 bases in between. The length of the CDR3 is 14 residues. CDR1 MNHEY and CDR2 SVGAGI come from the germline V gene. V usage is TRBV6-5 and J usage is TRBJ2-1, with D maybe TRBD2 (6 bases). The specimen sequenced was PBMCs. The TCR was taken from a male donor in good health and CMV-seronegative. As DNA, the CDR3 is TGTGCCAGCAGTCGGGTCGCGGGATCTTATGAGCAGTTCTTC. Translation gives CASSRVAGSYEQFF.